This TCR beta chain was found in a study of T cell changes during pregnancy in multiple sclerosis. Sequencing used immunoSEQ multiplex PCR; TCRdb keeps in-frame clones, though not all of them. The table has about 97,000 clones, around 92% seen once. CDR1 is SGHRS, CDR2 YFSETQ, per germline. The CDR3 spans 14 residues. J gave up 3 bases and V 2 bases, and 5 bases lay outside the gene matches. The V and J genes are TRBV5-1 and TRBJ2-7, with 7 bases fitting TRBD2. The TCR comes from a female donor with multiple sclerosis, enrolled in a pregnancy study. Specimen: peripheral blood, collected in the second trimester of pregnancy. CDR3 amino acids: CASSLIASGYEQYF. In DNA form, the CDR3 reads TGCGCCAGCAGCTTAATCGCTAGCGGCTACGAGCAGTACTTC.